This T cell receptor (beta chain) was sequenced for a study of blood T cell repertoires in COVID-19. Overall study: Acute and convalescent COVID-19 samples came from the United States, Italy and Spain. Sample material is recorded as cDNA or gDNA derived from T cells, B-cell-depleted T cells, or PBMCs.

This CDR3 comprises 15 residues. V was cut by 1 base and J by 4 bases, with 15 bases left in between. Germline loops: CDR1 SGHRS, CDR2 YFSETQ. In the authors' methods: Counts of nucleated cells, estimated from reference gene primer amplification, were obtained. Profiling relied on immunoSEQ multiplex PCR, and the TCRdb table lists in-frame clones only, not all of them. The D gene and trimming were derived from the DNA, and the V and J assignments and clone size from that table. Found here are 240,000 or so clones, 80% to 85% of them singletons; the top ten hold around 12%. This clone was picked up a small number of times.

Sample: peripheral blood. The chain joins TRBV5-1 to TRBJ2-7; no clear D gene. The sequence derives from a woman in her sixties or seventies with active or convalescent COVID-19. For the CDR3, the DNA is TGCGCCAGCAGCTTGATCCCAGGTCCAAATTACGAGCAGTACTTC. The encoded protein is CASSLIPGPNYEQYF.